The 26 T cell receptor beta chains below all came from one sample that was sequenced in a study of T-cell memory formation after mild COVID-19. TCRdb passed the 5' RACE reads through MiXCR, listing each CDR3 protein once. Among about 210,000 distinct CDR3 sequences listed, roughly a tenth were seen once. Sequencing input: PBMCs or a T cell subset sorted from them (not recorded which). The receptor set was obtained from a man younger than 35 who had mild COVID-19 (a few samples of this study predate the infection). Cell type and time point are not known.

This clonotype has only a few counts. The chain combines TRBV4-3 with TRBJ2-2, with 7 nucleotides matching TRBD2. The CDR3 contains 16 residues. The V and J ends lost 1 base and 6 bases, in that order; junction bases with no gene match: 8. Germline V lookup: CDR1 LGHNA, CDR2 YSLEER. Here the CDR3 DNA reads TGCGCCAGCAGCCAAGGGGGGAGGGGAGTGTCCGGGGAGCTGTTTTTT. It translates to CASSQGGRGVSGELFF.

This clonotype has ten or more counts. The chain links TRBV7-6 to TRBJ2-7, with 8 bases lining up with TRBD2. This CDR3 comprises 15 residues. CDR1 and CDR2 (germline): SGHVS, FNYEAQ. J was trimmed by 6 bases and V by 4 bases; bases with no gene match: 11. CDR3 sequence (DNA): TGTGCCAGCAGCTCGGGGGGGCGAGCTCGGGGCGAGCAGTACTTC. Its protein product is CASSSGGRARGEQYF.

The chain joins TRBV5-1 to TRBJ1-2; the match to TRBD1 covers 8 bases. With 5 bases clipped from V and 7 bases from J, the junction kept 10 bases outside the gene matches. The CDR3 is 14 amino acids. The germline V gene encodes CDR1 SGHRS and CDR2 YFSETQ. The CDR3 DNA reads as TGCGCCAGCAGTTCTGGTCGGACAGGGCCTGGCTACACCTTC. Protein: CASSSGRTGPGYTF. Based on the CDR3 plus reference TRBV5-1 and TRBJ1-2, the full variable domain is KAGVTQTPRYLIKTRGQQVTLSCSPISGHRSVSWYQQTPGQGLQFLFEYFSETQRNKGNFPGRFSGRQFSNSRSEMNVSTLELGDSALYLCASSSGRTGPGYTFGSGTRLTVV.

V and J are TRBV4-3 and TRBJ2-7, with D possibly being TRBD2 (5 bases). The germline V gene has CDR1 LGHNA and CDR2 YSLEER. The CDR3 contains 15 residues. Trimming pared 1 base from V and 3 bases from J, leaving 13 bases between. In DNA, the CDR3 is TGCGCCAGCAGCCAAGTTAGAGGGTACATCTACGAGCAGTACTTC. This codes for CASSQVRGYIYEQYF.

This clonotype was seen more than once but under ten times. The gene calls are TRBV5-1 and TRBJ2-5; TRBD1 matches 10 bases. The CDR3 is 14 amino acids. CDR1 and CDR2 from the germline V gene are SGHRS and YFSETQ. Trimming removed 3 bases from V and 5 bases from J; junction bases left unmatched: 4. The CDR3 reads CASSWGQGRETQYF. The CDR3 nucleotides are TGCGCCAGCAGCTGGGGACAGGGGCGGGAGACCCAGTACTTC.

The rearrangement uses TRBV2 and TRBJ2-6; no definite D call. The CDR3 spans 15 residues. Per the germline V gene, CDR1 is SNHLY and CDR2 is FYNNEI. V lost 6 bases and J 4 bases, leaving 13 bases between the germline ends. The DNA for the CDR3 is TGTGCCAGCAGGTTGAGTGGAGTGGGGGCCAACGTCCTGACTTTC. Encoded protein: CASRLSGVGANVLTF.

This rearrangement joins TRBV5-4 to TRBJ2-5, with 7 bases lining up with TRBD2. Germline assignment: CDR1 SGHNT and CDR2 YYREEE (reference sequence). The trim removed 4 bases at V and 4 bases at J, leaving 7 bases unmatched. The CDR3 contains 14 residues. The CDR3 DNA is TGTGCCAGCAGCGGGGGACTACAGCTAGAGACCCAGTACTTC. It codes for CASSGGLQLETQYF.

This rearrangement joins TRBV5-1 to TRBJ1-2, with D unclear. Germline assignment: CDR1 SGHRS and CDR2 YFSETQ. The CDR3 consists of 12 residues. V lost 0 bases to trimming and J lost 4 bases, with 4 bases between them. CDR3 coding DNA: TGCGCCAGCAGCTTGGCCACCTATGGCTACACCTTC. It codes for CASSLATYGYTF.

This clonotype turned up a few times. The CDR3 loop is CASSYRQGRYEQYF. The CDR3 coding sequence is TGTGCCAGCAGCTATCGACAGGGAAGGTACGAGCAGTACTTC. This sequence joins TRBV7-2 and TRBJ2-7, with 7 bases lining up with TRBD1. J lost 4 bases, V lost 4 bases, and 7 bases had no gene match. Germline CDR1 SGHTA, CDR2 FQGNSA. This CDR3 contains 14 residues.

This clonotype was seen only a few times. This CDR3 reads CASSAGTGRKETQYF. CDR3 coding DNA: TGTGCCAGCAGCGCCGGGACAGGGCGGAAAGAGACCCAGTACTTC. The chain recombines TRBV5-8 with TRBJ2-5, with 9 bases aligning to TRBD1. Germline-derived CDR1 and CDR2 are SGHTS and YDEGEE. This CDR3 is built from 15 residues. V lost 4 bases to trimming and J lost 3 bases; unmatched junction nucleotides: 7.

This clonotype was seen at least ten times. The chain has TRBV7-2 and TRBJ1-2, with D perhaps matching TRBD1 (5 bases). The germline gives CDR1 SGHTA, CDR2 FQGNSA. The CDR3 is 14 residues long. Trimming shortened V by 1 base and J by 2 bases, and 8 bases separated the two germline ends. Here the CDR3 reads CASSLGRGNYGYTF. The CDR3 coding sequence is TGTGCCAGCAGCTTAGGTCGGGGGAACTATGGCTACACCTTC.

The sample holds a few counts of this clonotype. This sequence joins TRBV18 and TRBJ1-1; TRBD1 is a possible D gene (6 bases). Germline assignment: CDR1 KGHSH and CDR2 LQKENI. This CDR3 region has 15 residues. Trimming removed 3 bases at V and 0 bases at J, with 11 bases between. The CDR3 loop reads CASSPRGVLNTEAFF. The CDR3 bases are TGTGCCAGCTCACCTAGGGGGGTATTGAACACTGAAGCTTTCTTT.

The chain links TRBV20-1 to TRBJ1-4; possibly TRBD1 for D (5 bases). V lost 2 bases, J lost 4 bases, and 8 bases lay in between. This CDR3 has 13 amino acids. Germline assignment: CDR1 DFQATT and CDR2 SNEGSKA (reference sequence). CDR3: CSARQGSNEKLFF. CDR3 DNA sequence: TGCAGTGCTAGACAGGGCAGTAATGAAAAACTGTTTTTT.

In its sample, this clonotype was seen a few times. The chain employs TRBV7-9 and TRBJ1-6; D unclear. The germline V and J ends were trimmed by 6 bases and 6 bases, with 12 bases remaining between them. The CDR3 spans 14 residues. The V gene's germline CDR1 is SEHNR and CDR2 FQNEAQ (reference sequence). DNA for the CDR3: TGTGCCAGCAGTTCGGCCCTCGCTAATTCACCCCTCCACTTT. It yields the protein CASSSALANSPLHF.

This clonotype has a handful of counts. The J gene is TRBJ1-1, the V gene TRBV7-3; D remains ambiguous. Germline values: CDR1 SGHTA, CDR2 FQGTGA. Trimming left V 5 bases short and J 6 bases short, with 13 bases between. CDR3 size: 13 residues. The CDR3 protein is CASSKGVNSEAFF. DNA of the CDR3: TGTGCCAGCAGCAAAGGCGTCAACTCTGAAGCTTTCTTT.

This chain connects TRBV12-3 or TRBV12-4 to TRBJ1-5; 8 bases are a match to TRBD1. J gave up 5 bases and V 6 bases, and 6 bases lay outside the gene matches. The CDR3 contains 14 residues. DNA of the CDR3: TGTGCCAGCAGCCCATCCAGGGGGCATCAGCCCCAGCATTTT. As protein: CASSPSRGHQPQHF.

This clonotype was found a few times. The CDR3 loop reads CASSLRGFGAFF. CDR3 nucleotides: TGTGCCAGCAGTTTGAGAGGGTTTGGGGCTTTCTTT. The chain combines TRBV12-3 or TRBV12-4 with TRBJ1-1, with D unclear. The V end lost 3 bases, the J end lost 11 bases, and 13 bases lay between the germline ends. The CDR3 extends over 12 amino acids.

J is TRBJ2-5 and V is TRBV5-1; D not resolved. Germline lookup yields CDR1 SGHRS and CDR2 YFSETQ. V was shortened by 5 bases and J by 4 bases, with 9 bases between the two germline ends. This CDR3 has 12 amino acids. The CDR3: CASRRPRETQYF. The CDR3 region has the DNA TGCGCCAGCAGACGACCGAGAGAGACCCAGTACTTC.

This clonotype was seen a few times. The CDR3 sequence is CASSLVGSGEEQFF. The CDR3 bases are TGTGCCAGCAGCTTAGTTGGTAGCGGGGAGGAGCAGTTCTTC. The gene calls are TRBV7-2 and TRBJ2-1, with TRBD2 identical over 8 bases. Germline values: CDR1 SGHTA, CDR2 FQGNSA. V trimming: 1 base; J trimming: 10 bases; junction bases outside the gene matches: 6. CDR3 length: 14 residues.

Here the CDR3 DNA reads TGCGCCAGCAGCCCCGGCTTCCCGCAAGAGACCCAGTACTTC. This encodes CASSPGFPQETQYF. The rearrangement joins TRBV23-1 to TRBJ2-5; D ambiguous. TRBV23-1 is sorted into the ORF group, with uncertain function. V lost 6 bases and J 2 bases, leaving 13 bases between the germline ends. The CDR3 runs 14 residues.

This clonotype was detected ten times or more. V and J are TRBV30 and TRBJ2-5; tentative D call: TRBD2 (5 bases). V lost 0 bases and J 13 bases, leaving 12 bases between the germline ends. This CDR3 contains 11 residues. Germline CDR1 and CDR2: GTSNPN and SVGIG (reference sequence). The CDR3 loop is CAWSVGGSGYF. The CDR3 DNA is TGTGCCTGGAGTGTAGGAGGCAGCGGGTACTTC.

This clonotype was counted between two and nine times. The chain has TRBV6-2 or TRBV6-3 and TRBJ1-1; 9 bases fit TRBD1. The CDR3 spans 13 residues. V was clipped by 6 bases and J by 3 bases; unmatched bases: 2. Germline V gene data show CDR1 as MNHEY and CDR2 as SVGEGT. In DNA, the CDR3 is TGTGCCAGCAGGCGACAGGGGGACACTGAAGCTTTCTTT. Translated, it gives CASRRQGDTEAFF.

This chain joins TRBV5-6 and TRBJ1-1; a possible D gene is TRBD1 (5 bases). Germline V gene data show CDR1 as SGHDT and CDR2 as YYEEEE. Trimming removed 5 bases at V and 11 bases at J, with 13 bases between. This CDR3 is built from 11 residues. The chain's CDR3 is CASSPGTRAFF. The CDR3 DNA reads TGTGCCAGCAGTCCCGGGACTAGGGCTTTCTTT. Supplemented by reference TRBV5-6 and TRBJ1-1, the full variable domain reads DAGVTQSPTHLIKTRGQQVTLRCSPKSGHDTVSWYQQALGQGPQFIFQYYEEEERQRGNFPDRFSGHQFPNYSSELNVNALLLGDSALYLCASSPGTRAFFGQGTRLTVV.

The chain is built from TRBV9 and TRBJ1-4, with a tentative D call TRBD1 (6 bases). V shed 3 bases and J shed 10 bases, with 13 bases lying between them. Per germline, CDR1 SGDLS and CDR2 YYNGEE. The CDR3 is 13 residues long. The CDR3 sequence is CASSEEGVGKLFF. In DNA form, the CDR3 reads TGTGCCAGCAGCGAGGAGGGGGTCGGAAAACTGTTTTTT. Full variable domain (rest looked up from reference TRBV9 and TRBJ1-4): DSGVTQTPKHLITATGQRVTLRCSPRSGDLSVYWYQQSLDQGLQFLIQYYNGEERAKGNILERFSAQQFPDLHSELNLSSLELGDSALYFCASSEEGVGKLFFGSGTQLSVL.

This clonotype showed up just a few times. The genes are TRBV5-5 and TRBJ2-7; D could derive from TRBD1 or TRBD2 (5 bases each). The V end was cut by 4 bases, the J end by 3 bases, with 14 bases between. This CDR3 has 14 amino acids. Per germline, CDR1 SGHKS and CDR2 YYEKEE (reference sequence). CDR3 coding DNA: TGTGCCAGCAGCCAAACCGGGACGGTCTACGAGCAGTACTTC. Residues: CASSQTGTVYEQYF.

The table lists this clonotype with a few counts. V and J are TRBV4-3 and TRBJ2-5; 9 bases align to TRBD1. The CDR3 extends over 20 amino acids. With V trimmed by 0 bases and J by 7 bases, 21 bases remained unmatched. Germline CDR1 is LGHNA and CDR2 is YSLEER. The CDR3: CASSQEGAGTGFFPIGTQYF. In nucleotides, the CDR3 is TGCGCCAGCAGCCAAGAAGGGGCCGGGACAGGGTTTTTTCCCATCGGGACCCAGTACTTC.